This TCR beta chain emerged from a study of CD8 T cells in Susac syndrome. Study-level results: Only a relatively small number of individuals were included in the TCR sequencing and HLA analysis.

The germline CDR1 and CDR2 sequences are DFQATT and SNEGSKA (reference sequence). Between the trimmed V and J ends, which lost 3 bases and 2 bases, there was a span of 11 bases. The CDR3 covers 14 residues. In regard to this clonotype: Antigen: not known.

Reverse transcription used about 0.45 to 1 ug RNA and random hexamers. It was immunoSEQ multiplex PCR that amplified TCR beta CDR3 across 54 Vbeta and 13 Jbeta. TCRdb fed the immunoSEQ multiplex PCR reads into MiXCR, producing one record per CDR3 protein. The sample includes some 65,000 distinct CDR3 sequences, approximately 93% of them seen just once. TCR beta from blood CD8+ and CD4+ T cells was sequenced. While CD8+ and CD4+ T cells were isolated negatively, TEMRA cells were enriched by FACS. Sequencing was done on a sample of CD8+ T cells from PBMCs. This clonotype was sampled from a human donor with multiple sclerosis. This chain uses TRBV20-1 with TRBJ2-1, with a tentative D call TRBD2 (5 bases). The CDR3 DNA reads as TGCAGTGCTAGCGGGGATAGTCCCTACAATGAGCAGTTCTTC. It codes for CSASGDSPYNEQFF.